Shown below are 29 T cell receptor beta chains from a single sample sequenced in a study of blood T cells in healthy people across ages. A sample-barcoded 5' primer and a J-beta primer mix were used in a second PCR of roughly 6 to 12 cycles. MiXCR, applied by TCRdb to the 5' RACE reads, yields one record per CDR3 protein. The sample lists 1,300,000 or so distinct CDR3 sequences, roughly 64% occurring once. Specimen: blood. The receptors originated from a man between 18 and 29 years old in good health.

V usage is TRBV4-2 and J usage is TRBJ2-5; D uncertain. This CDR3 contains 13 residues. Looked up from germline, CDR1 is LGHNA and CDR2 is YNFKEQ. Between the trimmed V and J ends, which lost 1 base and 5 bases, there was a span of 8 bases. DNA of the CDR3: TGTGCCAGCAGCCAAGTTTATCGGGAGACCCAGTACTTC. The encoded protein is CASSQVYRETQYF.

This clonotype was seen only a few times. The chain couples TRBV12-3 or TRBV12-4 to TRBJ1-5; 9 bases line up with TRBD1. The CDR3 extends over 16 amino acids. With V trimmed by 5 bases and J by 3 bases, 8 bases remained unmatched. CDR3 nucleotide sequence: TGTGCCAGCAGTCCTCCGGGACAGGGCTTCAATCAGCCCCAGCATTTT. Translating gives CASSPPGQGFNQPQHF.

This chain links TRBV7-6 with TRBJ1-2; no clear D. This CDR3 is 13 amino acids long. Trimming shortened V by 5 bases and J by 5 bases, and 12 bases separated the two germline ends. Germline V gene sequence: CDR1 SGHVS, CDR2 FNYEAQ. CDR3 sequence: CASSAIVGYGYTF. The CDR3 DNA follows: TGTGCCAGCAGCGCAATAGTAGGTTATGGCTACACCTTC.

The rearrangement joins TRBV7-6 to TRBJ2-7; the match to TRBD2 covers 11 bases. CDR1 and CDR2 from the germline V gene are SGHVS and FNYEAQ. The CDR3 has 16 amino acids. V shed 5 bases and J 2 bases; nucleotides not matched to a gene: 8. The CDR3 DNA sequence: TGTGCCAGCAGCCGAACCGGGACTAGCGGTCCCTACGAGCAGTACTTC. It is translated as CASSRTGTSGPYEQYF.

The chain employs TRBV30 and TRBJ2-3, with 8 positions matching TRBD2. The CDR3 loop spans 16 amino acids. V shed 4 bases, J shed 2 bases, and the junction held 11 bases outside the gene matches. CDR1 and CDR2 from the germline V gene are GTSNPN and SVGIG (reference sequence). The CDR3 DNA follows: TGTGCCTGGATTCCAGGACTAGCCCCCCACACAGATACGCAGTATTTT. This codes for CAWIPGLAPHTDTQYF.

V usage is TRBV10-3 and J usage is TRBJ2-5; maybe TRBD2 (7 bases). This CDR3 has 13 amino acids. Trimming pared 3 bases from V and 5 bases from J, leaving 10 bases between. Germline V lookup: CDR1 ENHRY, CDR2 SYGVKD. CDR3 region: CAISDGGRETQYF. The CDR3 DNA sequence: TGTGCCATCAGTGACGGGGGGCGGGAGACCCAGTACTTC.

The chain carries TRBV5-1 and TRBJ2-6, with TRBD1 matching over 8 bases. Trimming removed 0 bases from V and 1 base from J; junction bases left unmatched: 6. CDR1 SGHRS and CDR2 YFSETQ come from the germline V gene. The CDR3 length is 18 residues. The CDR3 coding sequence is TGCGCCAGCAGCTTGGCGGGACAGGTTGCTTCTGGGGCCAACGTCCTGACTTTC. Translated, it gives CASSLAGQVASGANVLTF. The whole variable domain, remainder taken from reference TRBV5-1 and TRBJ2-6, is KAGVTQTPRYLIKTRGQQVTLSCSPISGHRSVSWYQQTPGQGLQFLFEYFSETQRNKGNFPGRFSGRQFSNSRSEMNVSTLELGDSALYLCASSLAGQVASGANVLTFGAGSRLTVL.

J is TRBJ2-5 and V is TRBV7-9; the D gene is possibly TRBD1 (6 bases). The CDR3 spans 16 residues. CDR1 and CDR2 from the germline V gene are SEHNR and FQNEAQ (reference sequence). The ends were cut back, 4 bases at V and 4 bases at J, with 19 bases in the middle. CDR3 DNA sequence: TGTGCCAGCAGCTCACTCGGCAGGGGCCATCTAGAGACCCAGTACTTC. It is translated as CASSSLGRGHLETQYF.

A remark on this clonotype: One end of the junction does not line up with germline, which may come from a read error. The chain combines TRBV7-2 with TRBJ2-2; 8 positions agree with TRBD1. This CDR3 region has 17 residues. Germline CDR1 reads SGHTA; CDR2 reads FQGNSA. Written as DNA, the CDR3 is TGTGCCAGCAGCTTAGAGGGGGGCAGGGGGCGAACCGAGGAGCTGTTTTTT. As protein: CASSLEGGRGRTEELFF. The whole variable domain, filled in from reference TRBV7-2 and TRBJ2-2, reads GAGVSQSPSNKVTEKGKDVELRCDPISGHTALYWYRQSLGQGLEFLIYFQGNSAPDKSGLPSDRFSAERTGGSVSTLTIQRTQQEDSAVYLCASSLEGGRGRTEELFFGEGSRLTVL.

The V gene is TRBV6-5, the J gene TRBJ2-7, with D perhaps TRBD2 (5 bases). Germline V CDR1 and CDR2: MNHEY, SVGAGI. The CDR3 extends over 12 amino acids. V was cut by 8 bases and J by 6 bases, with 14 bases left in between. The CDR3 DNA reads as TGTGCCAGCGGAGGAACTCCCGCCGAGCAGTACTTC. Protein product: CASGGTPAEQYF.

V and J are TRBV29-1 and TRBJ2-1; D is tentatively TRBD1 or TRBD2 (5 bases each). This CDR3 spans 11 amino acids. The germline V and J ends were trimmed by 7 bases and 8 bases, with 12 bases remaining between them. Germline values: CDR1 SQVTM, CDR2 ANQGSEA. In DNA, the CDR3 is TGCAGCGCCAGGGAGCAATATGAGCAGTTCTTC. Protein product: CSAREQYEQFF.

This clonotype showed up just a few times. The chain uses TRBV6-2 or TRBV6-3 and TRBJ2-3, with TRBD2 matching 7 bases. Germline loops: CDR1 MNHEY, CDR2 SVGEGT. Unmatched junction bases numbered 12, after V lost 0 bases and J lost 3 bases. This CDR3 has 18 residues. Here the CDR3 reads CASSYSAQRERWTDTQYF. CDR3 DNA sequence: TGTGCCAGCAGTTACTCAGCACAGCGGGAACGGTGGACAGATACGCAGTATTTT.

The sample holds a few counts of this clonotype. The chain recombines TRBV20-1 with TRBJ2-1; no clear D gene. Trimming removed 4 bases from V and 15 bases from J, with 16 bases in between. From germline, CDR1 is DFQATT and CDR2 SNEGSKA (reference sequence). The CDR3 loop spans 11 amino acids. CDR3 sequence (DNA): TGCAGTGCTACCGGACCGACAACGTTGTTCTTC. The encoded protein is CSATGPTTLFF.

CDR3 DNA sequence: TGTGCCAGCAGCCCCCTCCCAGGGAGTGAGCAGTTCTTC. It is translated as CASSPLPGSEQFF. This chain links TRBV9 with TRBJ2-1; perhaps D is TRBD1 or TRBD2 (5 bases each). There are 13 residues in the CDR3. Germline lookup yields CDR1 SGDLS and CDR2 YYNGEE. Trimming stripped 4 bases from V and 9 bases from J, with 14 bases between.

The chain recombines TRBV20-1 with TRBJ2-1, with TRBD2 matching 7 bases. Trimming cost V 5 bases and J 0 bases; bases outside gene matches: 1. CDR1 is DFQATT and CDR2 is SNEGSKA in the germline V gene (reference sequence). The CDR3 has 13 amino acids. DNA of the CDR3: TGCAGTGCTGGGAGGGGCTCCTACAATGAGCAGTTCTTC. Translation gives CSAGRGSYNEQFF.

This clonotype was seen repeatedly, ten times or more. V is TRBV12-3 or TRBV12-4 and J is TRBJ2-7, with TRBD1 identical over 8 bases. V lost 5 bases, J lost 2 bases, and 5 bases stayed unmatched. CDR3 length equals 14 residues. CDR3 region: CASSTGQGTYEQYF. The CDR3 bases are TGTGCCAGCAGTACCGGACAGGGTACCTACGAGCAGTACTTC.

This chain joins TRBV29-1 and TRBJ2-7; TRBD1 aligns across 7 bases. The CDR3 extends over 11 amino acids. J lost 6 bases, V lost 7 bases, and 6 bases had no gene match. CDR1 and CDR2 from the germline V gene are SQVTM and ANQGSEA. In DNA form, the CDR3 reads TGCAGCGCAAAGGGGGCGGGCGAGCAGTACTTC. As protein: CSAKGAGEQYF.

There are many counts of this clonotype. V gene TRBV11-2 combines with J gene TRBJ2-3; TRBD1 is a possible D gene (6 bases). Germline V CDR1 and CDR2: SGHAT, FQNNGV. Trimming removed 5 bases at V and 2 bases at J, with 11 bases between. The CDR3 runs 14 residues. CDR3 nucleotides: TGTGCCAGCAGCCTAGGGACAAACACAGATACGCAGTATTTT. This translates into CASSLGTNTDTQYF.

The chain recombines TRBV27 with TRBJ2-1; possibly TRBD2 for D (5 bases). Trimming cost V 8 bases and J 8 bases, with 16 bases left between them. Germline V gene lookup returns CDR1 MNHEY and CDR2 SMNVEV (reference sequence). The CDR3 covers 13 residues. CDR3 DNA sequence: TGTGCCAGCTTTCCTAGGGAGTCTTATGAGCAGTTCTTC. Translation gives CASFPRESYEQFF.

V is TRBV4-1 and J is TRBJ2-1, with 9 bases aligning to TRBD2. The CDR3 extends over 15 amino acids. The V segment lost 4 bases and the J segment 5 bases; nucleotides outside the gene matches: 6. The germline V gene encodes CDR1 MGHRA and CDR2 YSYEKL. CDR3 nucleotide sequence: TGCGCCAGCAGCCTCAGGCTAGCGGGGAACAATGAGCAGTTCTTC. It is translated as CASSLRLAGNNEQFF.

The chain carries TRBV20-1 and TRBJ2-3; D is uncertain. CDR3 size: 13 residues. Germline-derived CDR1 and CDR2 are DFQATT and SNEGSKA (reference sequence). V lost 6 bases, J lost 3 bases, and 13 bases lay in between. CDR3 coding DNA: TGCAGTGCCGCACAGACCGGGACAGATACGCAGTATTTT. It encodes CSAAQTGTDTQYF.

The V call is TRBV7-9, the J call TRBJ1-2, with TRBD1 as a possible D gene (5 bases). The CDR3 contains 15 residues. The germline CDR1 and CDR2 sequences are SEHNR and FQNEAQ (reference sequence). V lost 2 bases to trimming and J lost 2 bases, with 12 bases between them. The CDR3 coding sequence is TGTGCCAGCAGCTTAACCCCACAGGAGAACTATGGCTACACCTTC. Amino acid sequence: CASSLTPQENYGYTF.

The chain links TRBV2 to TRBJ2-5; 10 positions match TRBD2. Germline assignment: CDR1 SNHLY and CDR2 FYNNEI. CDR3 length: 18 amino acids. V lost 5 bases to trimming and J lost 11 bases; unmatched junction nucleotides: 23. CDR3: CASSPMGLASESYGEQYF. The DNA of the CDR3 is TGTGCCAGCAGTCCGATGGGACTAGCGAGTGAGTCCTACGGGGAGCAGTACTTC.

The chain employs TRBV28 and TRBJ1-2; maybe TRBD1 (6 bases). Trimming shortened V by 8 bases and J by 8 bases, and 18 bases separated the two germline ends. The CDR3 covers 13 residues. Germline-derived CDR1 and CDR2 are MDHEN and SYDVKM. The CDR3 loop is CASGIDRFWGYTF. The CDR3 DNA is TGTGCCAGCGGTATCGACAGGTTCTGGGGCTACACCTTC.

This rearrangement joins TRBV11-2 to TRBJ2-5; D possibly corresponds to TRBD1 (6 bases). Germline-derived CDR1 and CDR2 are SGHAT and FQNNGV. Trimming stripped 5 bases from V and 5 bases from J, with 12 bases between. This CDR3 has 13 residues. The CDR3 spells CASSVQGSETQYF. The CDR3 DNA follows: TGTGCCAGCAGCGTACAGGGATCGGAGACCCAGTACTTC.

This clonotype was seen a single time. The chain couples TRBV11-2 to TRBJ2-5; tentatively, D is TRBD2 (5 bases). CDR3 length: 12 residues. In germline, CDR1 is SGHAT, CDR2 FQNNGV. Trimming took off 10 bases at V and 11 bases at J, with 20 bases between the two ends. CDR3 amino acids: CAKVDYPNEQYF. CDR3 nucleotides: TGTGCCAAAGTAGACTATCCCAATGAGCAGTACTTC. Complete variable domain (other parts from reference TRBV11-2 and TRBJ2-5): EAGVAQSPRYKIIEKRQSVAFWCNPISGHATLYWYQQILGQGPKLLIQFQNNGVVDDSQLPKDRFSAERLKGVDSTLKIQPAKLEDSAVYLCAKVDYPNEQYFGPGTRLLVL.

V gene TRBV27 combines with J gene TRBJ1-2; D remains unclear. There are 15 residues in the CDR3. The V end was cut by 1 base, the J end by 4 bases, with 13 bases between. The germline V gene encodes CDR1 MNHEY and CDR2 SMNVEV (reference sequence). CDR3 loop: CASSLFGRQSYGYTF. Here the CDR3 DNA reads TGTGCCAGCAGTTTATTCGGGAGGCAGAGCTATGGCTACACCTTC.

The V and J genes are TRBV7-2 and TRBJ1-2; 9 bases fit TRBD1. Germline V gives CDR1 SGHTA, CDR2 FQGNSA. V trimming: 3 bases; J trimming: 6 bases; junction bases outside the gene matches: 5. The CDR3 sequence is 14 residues long. DNA for the CDR3: TGTGCCAGCAGCTTTACCCGGGACAGGGATGGCTACACCTTC. As protein: CASSFTRDRDGYTF.

V is TRBV6-1 and J is TRBJ1-5; D possibly corresponds to TRBD1 (5 bases). V lost 6 bases, J lost 2 bases, and 11 bases lay in between. The CDR3 extends over 14 amino acids. Germline CDR1 and CDR2: MNHNS and SASEGT. CDR3 sequence (DNA): TGTGCCAGCAGGTTCAGGGTCGGCAATCAGCCCCAGCATTTT. Its protein is CASRFRVGNQPQHF.